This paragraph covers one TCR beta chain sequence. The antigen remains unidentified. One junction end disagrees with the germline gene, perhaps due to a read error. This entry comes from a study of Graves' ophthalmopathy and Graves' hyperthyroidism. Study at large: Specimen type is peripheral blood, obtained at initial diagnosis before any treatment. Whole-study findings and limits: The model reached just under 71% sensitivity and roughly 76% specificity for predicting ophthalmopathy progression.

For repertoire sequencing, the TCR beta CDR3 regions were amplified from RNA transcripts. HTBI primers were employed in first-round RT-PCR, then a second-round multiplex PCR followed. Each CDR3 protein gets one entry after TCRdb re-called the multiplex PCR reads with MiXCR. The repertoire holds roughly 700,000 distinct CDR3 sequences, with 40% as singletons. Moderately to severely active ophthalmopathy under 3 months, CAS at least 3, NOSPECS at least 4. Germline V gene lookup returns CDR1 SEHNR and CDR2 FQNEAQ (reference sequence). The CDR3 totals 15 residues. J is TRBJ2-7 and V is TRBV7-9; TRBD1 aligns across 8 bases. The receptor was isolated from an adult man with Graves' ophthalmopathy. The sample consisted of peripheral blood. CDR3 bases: TGCGCCAGCAGCTCCAGGACAGGGTACGGGGACGAGCAGTACTTC. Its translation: CASSSRTGYGDEQYF. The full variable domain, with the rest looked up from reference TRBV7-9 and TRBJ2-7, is DTGVSQNPRHKITKRGQNVTFRCDPISEHNRLYWYRQTLGQGPEFLTYFQNEAQLEKSRLLSDRFSAERPKGSFSTLEIQRTEQGDSAMYLCASSSRTGYGDEQYFGPGTRLTVT.